The 19 T cell receptor beta chains below come from one sample, sequenced in a study of human T cells and chemical hapten exposure. MiXCR, applied by TCRdb to the RACE reads, yields one record per CDR3 protein. The sample shows approximately 160,000 distinct CDR3 sequences, about 30% of them seen only once. Noted time point: patch test 3, about 24 weeks after DPC sensitization. Treatment in this sample: therapeutic diphenylcyclopropenone sensitization with weekly scalp DPC. The sequencing here drew on whole blood, taken in connection with sensitization to the hapten diphenylcyclopropenone (DPC). All receptors derive from a woman under 30 with alopecia areata. Some clones in this sample may be carry-over from other donors' samples.

The gene calls are TRBV6-5 and TRBJ1-1; D is unclear. This CDR3 contains 12 residues. Deletions cut 7 bases from V and 0 bases from J, with 6 bases between. Germline values: CDR1 MNHEY, CDR2 SVGAGI. In DNA form, the CDR3 reads TGTGCCAGCATGGCACTGAACACTGAAGCTTTCTTT. This gives the protein CASMALNTEAFF.

This clonotype was observed at least ten times. The chain recombines TRBV6-1 with TRBJ1-1; no clear D. The CDR3 extends over 14 amino acids. CDR1 is MNHNS, CDR2 SASEGT, per germline. V was trimmed by 4 bases and J by 1 base, leaving 10 bases between them. The CDR3 DNA sequence: TGTGCCAGCAGTGCCCAGACGGGGAACACTGAAGCTTTCTTT. As protein: CASSAQTGNTEAFF.

This clonotype showed up just a few times. This chain joins TRBV6-2 or TRBV6-3 and TRBJ2-5; no clear D. Germline V gene data show CDR1 as MNHEY and CDR2 as SVGEGT. The V end was cut by 5 bases, the J end by 7 bases, with 11 bases between. The CDR3 is 12 amino acids. DNA for the CDR3: TGTGCCAGCAGTCCCGACGACCGGACCCAGTACTTC. It specifies CASSPDDRTQYF.

There are a few counts of this clonotype. The J gene is TRBJ1-6, the V gene TRBV2; possibly TRBD1 for D (5 bases). CDR3 length: 15 amino acids. Germline CDR1 SNHLY, CDR2 FYNNEI. Trimming took off 10 bases at V and 0 bases at J, with 13 bases between the two ends. CDR3 sequence: CATGTDSSYNSPLHF. The CDR3 DNA sequence: TGTGCCACCGGGACCGATAGCTCCTATAATTCACCCCTCCACTTT. Supplemented by reference TRBV2 and TRBJ1-6, the full variable domain reads EPEVTQTPSHQVTQMGQEVILRCVPISNHLYFYWYRQILGQKVEFLVSFYNNEISEKSEIFDDQFSVERPDGSNFTLKIRSTKLEDSAMYFCATGTDSSYNSPLHFGNGTRLTVT.

CDR3 sequence reads: CASSLAEGPQPYEQYF. CDR3 bases: TGTGCCAGCAGCTTAGCAGAGGGGCCACAGCCCTACGAGCAGTACTTC. The gene calls are TRBV7-6 and TRBJ2-7, with D possibly called TRBD1 or TRBD2 (5 bases each). Germline V gene lookup returns CDR1 SGHVS and CDR2 FNYEAQ. Trimming removed 0 bases at V and 2 bases at J, with 14 bases between. The CDR3 has 16 amino acids.

The V gene is TRBV7-2, the J gene TRBJ2-3; the D gene could be TRBD1 or TRBD2 (6 bases each). Looked up from germline, CDR1 is SGHTA and CDR2 is FQGNSA. V lost 4 bases to trimming and J lost 2 bases, with 16 bases between them. The CDR3 has 16 amino acids. In nucleotides, the CDR3 is TGTGCCAGCAGCTCTCAAGGGGGGCTACTCACAGATACGCAGTATTTT. It yields the protein CASSSQGGLLTDTQYF.

The gene calls are TRBV28 and TRBJ2-7; 9 bases agree with TRBD1. Germline trimming cut 7 bases from V and 7 bases from J; bases unmatched to any gene: 5. CDR3 length: 12 residues. Germline CDR1 and CDR2: MDHEN and SYDVKM. The CDR3: CASTGTGWEQYF. The CDR3 nucleotides are TGTGCCAGCACTGGGACAGGGTGGGAGCAGTACTTC.

This clonotype was counted between two and nine times. V gene TRBV29-1 combines with J gene TRBJ1-2; TRBD1 is a possible D gene (5 bases). Deletions cut 3 bases from V and 7 bases from J, with 12 bases between. The germline gives CDR1 SQVTM, CDR2 ANQGSEA. CDR3 length: 12 residues. CDR3 amino acids: CSVEMGGGGYTF. Here the CDR3 DNA reads TGCAGCGTTGAGATGGGGGGAGGTGGCTACACCTTC.

The CDR3 DNA reads TGTGCCAGCAGCTTACCGGTCCGCGAGCGGGACCACTACGAGCAGTACTTC. Translating gives CASSLPVRERDHYEQYF. The chain recombines TRBV7-9 with TRBJ2-7, with 7 bases fitting TRBD2. Germline CDR1 is SEHNR and CDR2 is FQNEAQ (reference sequence). CDR3 length equals 17 residues. J lost 3 bases, V lost 2 bases, and 13 bases had no gene match.

This rearrangement joins TRBV7-2 to TRBJ2-2; D is possibly TRBD1 (6 bases). Germline lookup yields CDR1 SGHTA and CDR2 FQGNSA. The CDR3 has 17 amino acids. V lost 1 base to trimming and J lost 1 base, with 13 bases between them. The CDR3 reads CASSLGGGYGNTGELFF. The CDR3 DNA is TGTGCCAGCAGCTTAGGAGGGGGATACGGGAACACCGGGGAGCTGTTTTTT.

V and J are TRBV4-3 and TRBJ1-2, with a possible D match to TRBD1 (6 bases). Germline values: CDR1 LGHNA, CDR2 YSLEER. CDR3 length: 14 amino acids. The ends were cut back, 4 bases at V and 4 bases at J, with 13 bases in the middle. The CDR3 DNA reads as TGCGCCAGCAGCCGGGGGGCAGGAGTCTATGGCTACACCTTC. This gives the protein CASSRGAGVYGYTF.

The chain combines TRBV20-1 with TRBJ2-3, with a weak D call TRBD2 (5 bases). The CDR3 contains 16 residues. The V gene's germline CDR1 is DFQATT and CDR2 SNEGSKA (reference sequence). The germline V and J ends were trimmed by 3 bases and 0 bases, with 16 bases remaining between them. CDR3 protein: CSASGLGRFSTDTQYF. The CDR3 DNA is TGCAGTGCTAGTGGGTTGGGGAGATTTAGCACAGATACGCAGTATTTT.

This clonotype has ten or more counts. The gene calls are TRBV5-1 and TRBJ2-7; D could derive from TRBD1 or TRBD2 (7 bases each). The CDR3 is made up of 12 amino acids. Trimming removed 4 bases at V and 6 bases at J, with 11 bases between. CDR1 is SGHRS and CDR2 is YFSETQ in the germline V gene. DNA of the CDR3: TGCGCCAGCAGCCCCAGGGGGGGCGAGCAGTACTTC. This translates into CASSPRGGEQYF.

The rearrangement links TRBV5-1 to TRBJ2-5; D not certain. This CDR3 has 13 residues. CDR1 and CDR2 (germline): SGHRS, YFSETQ. V was cut by 3 bases and J by 2 bases, with 8 bases left in between. The CDR3 is CASSSQRQETQYF. CDR3 DNA: TGCGCCAGCAGCTCCCAACGACAAGAGACCCAGTACTTC.

This clonotype has a count of ten or more. The chain is built from TRBV7-9 and TRBJ2-7, with a weak D call TRBD1 (6 bases). Germline CDR1 reads SEHNR; CDR2 reads FQNEAQ (reference sequence). This CDR3 is built from 14 residues. Trimming stripped 4 bases from V and 3 bases from J, with 13 bases between. As DNA, the CDR3 is TGTGCCAGCAGCTCCCTGGACAGCCTCTACGAGCAGTACTTC. It yields the protein CASSSLDSLYEQYF.

The V call is TRBV7-2, the J call TRBJ2-5, with 7 bases fitting TRBD2. The germline CDR1 and CDR2 sequences are SGHTA and FQGNSA. This CDR3 comprises 19 residues. The V segment lost 5 bases and the J segment 1 base; nucleotides outside the gene matches: 19. The chain's CDR3 is CASSHRSRTGGGPQETQYF. The DNA for the CDR3 is TGTGCCAGCAGCCATAGGTCCCGGACGGGGGGAGGGCCCCAAGAGACCCAGTACTTC.

This clonotype was detected only a few times. The chain carries TRBV19 and TRBJ2-3, with D possibly matching TRBD1 (5 bases). From germline, CDR1 is LNHDA and CDR2 SQIVND (reference sequence). The V end was cut by 0 bases, the J end by 1 base, with 8 bases between. The CDR3 has 15 amino acids. The CDR3 is CASSIDGRGTDTQYF. The CDR3 DNA is TGTGCCAGTAGTATAGATGGCAGGGGCACAGATACGCAGTATTTT.

The rearrangement joins TRBV20-1 to TRBJ2-7, with no clear D. Germline assignment: CDR1 DFQATT and CDR2 SNEGSKA (reference sequence). The CDR3 spans 12 residues. The V end was cut by 3 bases, the J end by 2 bases, with 8 bases between. This chain's CDR3 is CSARGRTYEQYF. CDR3 nucleotides: TGCAGTGCTAGGGGTAGGACCTACGAGCAGTACTTC.

This sequence joins TRBV9 and TRBJ2-1, with D possibly matching TRBD2 (5 bases). V shed 4 bases and J shed 10 bases, with 15 bases lying between them. The CDR3 length is 13 residues. Per germline, CDR1 SGDLS and CDR2 YYNGEE. CDR3 in DNA: TGTGCCAGCAGCCCAGTCCACAAGCGGGAGCAGTTCTTC. Translating gives CASSPVHKREQFF. The variable domain in full, with the rest retrieved from reference TRBV9 and TRBJ2-1, is DSGVTQTPKHLITATGQRVTLRCSPRSGDLSVYWYQQSLDQGLQFLIQYYNGEERAKGNILERFSAQQFPDLHSELNLSSLELGDSALYFCASSPVHKREQFFGPGTRLTVL.